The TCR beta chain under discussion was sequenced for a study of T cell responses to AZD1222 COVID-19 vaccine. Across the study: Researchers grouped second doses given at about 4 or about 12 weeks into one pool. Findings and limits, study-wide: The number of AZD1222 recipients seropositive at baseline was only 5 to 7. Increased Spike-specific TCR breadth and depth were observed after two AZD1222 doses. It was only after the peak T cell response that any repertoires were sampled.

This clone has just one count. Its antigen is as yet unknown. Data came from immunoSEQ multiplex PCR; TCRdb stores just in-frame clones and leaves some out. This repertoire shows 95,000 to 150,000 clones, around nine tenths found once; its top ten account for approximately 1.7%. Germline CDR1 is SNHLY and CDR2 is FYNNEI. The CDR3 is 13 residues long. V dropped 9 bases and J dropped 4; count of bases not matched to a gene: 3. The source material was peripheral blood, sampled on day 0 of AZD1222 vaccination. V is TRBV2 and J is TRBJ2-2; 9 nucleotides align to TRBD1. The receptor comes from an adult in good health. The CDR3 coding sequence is TGTGCCAGTGGACAGGGGACCACCGGGGAGCTGTTTTTT. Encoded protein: CASGQGTTGELFF.